This TCR beta chain was documented in a study of blood T cell repertoires in COVID-19. Study details: Acute and convalescent COVID-19 specimens originated in the United States, Italy and Spain. Sources were T cells, B-cell-depleted T cells, or PBMCs; the material itself was cDNA or gDNA.

Original processing methods: By means of reference gene primer amplification, nucleated cell counts were estimated. Profiled with immunoSEQ multiplex PCR; TCRdb holds only in-frame clones, not every one. The V and J calls and clone size are taken from that table; D and trimming were inferred from the DNA. This table holds 400,000 or so clones, approximately 90% found once. V was trimmed by 4 bases and J by 5 bases, leaving 17 bases between them. Germline V gene lookup returns CDR1 LGHDT and CDR2 YNNKEL (reference sequence). The length of the CDR3 is 15 residues. V usage is TRBV3-1 (or the pseudogene TRBV3-2) and J usage is TRBJ2-5, with a weak D call TRBD1 (6 bases). What was sequenced was peripheral blood. This receptor was taken from a man between 18 and 29 years old with COVID-19, enrolled during active disease. The CDR3 DNA sequence: TGTGCCAGCAGCCCCGAGATAAACAGGGCCGAGACCCAGTACTTC. This encodes CASSPEINRAETQYF.